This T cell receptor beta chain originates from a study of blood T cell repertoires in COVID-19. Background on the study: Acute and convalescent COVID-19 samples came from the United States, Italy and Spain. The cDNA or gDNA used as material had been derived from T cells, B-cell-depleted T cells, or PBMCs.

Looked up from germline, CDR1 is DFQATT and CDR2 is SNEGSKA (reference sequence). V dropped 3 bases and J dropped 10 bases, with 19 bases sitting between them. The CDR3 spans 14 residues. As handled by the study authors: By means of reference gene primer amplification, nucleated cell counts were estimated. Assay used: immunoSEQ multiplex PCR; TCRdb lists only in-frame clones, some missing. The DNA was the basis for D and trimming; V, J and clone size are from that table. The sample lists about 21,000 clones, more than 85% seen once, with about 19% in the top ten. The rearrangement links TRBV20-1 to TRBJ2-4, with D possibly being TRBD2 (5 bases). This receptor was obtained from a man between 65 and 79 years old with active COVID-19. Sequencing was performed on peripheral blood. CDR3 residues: CSASAASGQRIQYF. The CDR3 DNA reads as TGCAGTGCTAGTGCCGCCTCAGGTCAGCGGATTCAGTACTTC.